Listed here is a single TCR beta chain. Antigen: not known. This sample was taken from a study of CD8 T cells in ankylosing spondylitis. Study results and limitations: A TCR beta motif made of about eight highly homologous variants seemed typical of ankylosing spondylitis blood.

A quantitative 5'-RACE method, one with molecular barcodes, was used to make TCR beta libraries. A single record per CDR3 protein comes from TCRdb applying MiXCR to the 5' RACE reads. The table lists some 130,000 distinct CDR3 sequences, roughly 8% of them singletons, with 7.3% in the top ten. CDR3 length equals 15 residues. Germline CDR1 and CDR2: MNHNS and SASEGT. The V end lost 6 bases, the J end lost 0 bases, and 14 bases lay between the germline ends. This chain connects TRBV6-1 to TRBJ2-5; a possible D gene is TRBD1 (7 bases). This TCR was sampled from a male donor with ankylosing spondylitis. Sequencing was done on a sample of synovial fluid, either unsorted or a sorted T cell fraction (not recorded which). The CDR3: CASRRAGGYQETQYF. In DNA, the CDR3 is TGTGCCAGCAGGAGGGCAGGGGGGTACCAAGAGACCCAGTACTTC.